These 13 T cell receptor beta chains came from one sample sequenced in a study of blood T cell repertoires in COVID-19. The method was immunoSEQ multiplex PCR; TCRdb's version includes in-frame clones alone and lacks a portion of them. The sample yields 200,000 to 300,000 clones, 86% seen once. What was sequenced was peripheral blood. Receptor source: a man aged 40-50 years who had recovered from COVID-19.

The sample holds a few counts of this clone. V is TRBV2 and J is TRBJ2-1; TRBD1 matches at 7 bases. V gave up 4 bases and J gave up 5 bases; unmatched junction bases: 2. The CDR3 covers 13 residues. Germline-derived CDR1 and CDR2 are SNHLY and FYNNEI. This CDR3 reads CASSGQGDNEQFF. CDR3 coding DNA: TGTGCCAGCAGTGGCCAGGGGGACAATGAGCAGTTCTTC.

This clone was recorded once. In the same sample, other DNA sequences code for this CDR3. The gene calls are TRBV29-1 and TRBJ2-1; 13 bases map to TRBD2. V trimming: 6 bases; J trimming: 4 bases; junction bases outside the gene matches: 6. The CDR3 runs 15 residues. The V gene's germline CDR1 is SQVTM and CDR2 ANQGSEA. In nucleotides, the CDR3 is TGCAGCGTAGCCCCACTAGCGGGAGGGTACAATGAGCAGTTCTTC. This gives the protein CSVAPLAGGYNEQFF.

The chain carries TRBV6-1 and TRBJ2-4; D uncertain. This CDR3 is 16 amino acids long. Germline V gene sequence: CDR1 MNHNS, CDR2 SASEGT. The V and J ends lost 4 bases and 2 bases respectively, with 15 bases between them. CDR3 sequence reads: CASSATTSRTKNIQYF. The DNA for the CDR3 is TGTGCCAGCAGTGCCACCACCTCGCGGACCAAAAACATTCAGTACTTC.

The chain employs TRBV10-3 and TRBJ1-2; 7 bases are a match to TRBD1. The CDR3 contains 12 residues. From germline, CDR1 is ENHRY and CDR2 SYGVKD. V dropped 6 bases and J dropped 6; count of bases not matched to a gene: 4. The CDR3 DNA is TGTGCCATCAGGACAGGGACTCATGGCTACACCTTC. Translated, it gives CAIRTGTHGYTF.

Comment on this clone: Other DNA sequences of this sample code for an identical CDR3. The chain links TRBV4-1 to TRBJ2-3, with 10 nucleotides matching TRBD2. The CDR3 consists of 16 residues. In germline, CDR1 is MGHRA, CDR2 YSYEKL. V gave up 5 bases and J gave up 5 bases; unmatched junction bases: 10. CDR3 nucleotides: TGCGCCAGCAGCTATTTAGCGGGGGGTACCCAAGATACGCAGTATTTT. Residues: CASSYLAGGTQDTQYF.

The rearrangement uses TRBV9 and TRBJ2-2; D is possibly TRBD2 (7 bases). Germline V gene lookup returns CDR1 SGDLS and CDR2 YYNGEE. Trimming shortened V by 5 bases and J by 0 bases, and 17 bases separated the two germline ends. The CDR3 loop spans 17 amino acids. The CDR3 nucleotides are TGTGCCAGCAGTATAGCGTTCGGGGGGCCGAACACCGGGGAGCTGTTTTTT. It yields the protein CASSIAFGGPNTGELFF.

The chain uses TRBV5-4 and TRBJ2-3; 11 bases line up with TRBD2. Germline V gives CDR1 SGHNT, CDR2 YYREEE (reference sequence). After removal of 3 bases from V and 9 bases from J, the junction contained 12 bases not matched to a gene. The CDR3 contains 16 residues. The CDR3 region is CASSSAGTSGIGTQYF. The CDR3 DNA reads as TGTGCCAGCAGCTCCGCCGGGACTAGCGGTATTGGGACGCAGTATTTT.

The chain combines TRBV5-4 with TRBJ2-1; 9 bases fit TRBD2. In germline, CDR1 is SGHNT, CDR2 YYREEE (reference sequence). The V and J ends lost 0 bases and 0 bases, in that order; junction bases with no gene match: 4. This CDR3 has 17 residues. The CDR3 region has the DNA TGTGCCAGCAGCTTGGGCGGGAGGGGAAACTCCTACAATGAGCAGTTCTTC. This translates into CASSLGGRGNSYNEQFF.

This chain connects TRBV5-1 to TRBJ1-1; tentative D call: TRBD1 (5 bases). CDR3 size: 15 residues. Per germline, CDR1 SGHRS and CDR2 YFSETQ. Between the trimmed V and J ends, which lost 0 bases and 6 bases, there was a span of 15 bases. The CDR3 region is CASSLALSGAAEAFF. DNA for the CDR3: TGCGCCAGCAGCTTGGCACTCAGTGGGGCTGCTGAAGCTTTCTTT.

The rearrangement joins TRBV7-2 to TRBJ2-1; TRBD2 matches at 8 bases. The CDR3 is 15 amino acids. CDR1 and CDR2 from the germline V gene are SGHTA and FQGNSA. With V trimmed by 2 bases and J by 9 bases, 9 bases remained unmatched. The CDR3: CASSLSTSGRGEQFF. Written as DNA, the CDR3 is TGTGCCAGCAGCTTAAGTACTAGCGGTCGGGGTGAGCAGTTCTTC.

This rearrangement joins TRBV6-5 to TRBJ2-7; 10 bases fit TRBD1. In germline, CDR1 is MNHEY, CDR2 SVGAGI. The V gene end was trimmed by 4 bases and the J gene end by 0 bases; junction bases not matched to a gene: 3. The CDR3 has 15 residues. Here the CDR3 DNA reads TGTGCCAGCAGTTTCTGGACAGGGGGCTCCTACGAGCAGTACTTC. Protein sequence: CASSFWTGGSYEQYF.

The count of this clone is one. The chain is built from TRBV12-3 or TRBV12-4 and TRBJ2-2; D uncertain. V lost 1 base and J lost 6, with 6 bases in between. The CDR3 runs 13 residues. The chain's CDR3 is CASSLGSAGELFF. Here the CDR3 DNA reads TGTGCCAGCAGTTTAGGCTCAGCCGGGGAGCTGTTTTTT.

This chain joins TRBV5-1 and TRBJ2-2, with 9 bases identical to TRBD1. Germline V gene lookup returns CDR1 SGHRS and CDR2 YFSETQ. V gave up 4 bases and J gave up 5 bases; unmatched junction bases: 6. The CDR3 covers 15 residues. This CDR3 reads CASSPGQGRTGELFF. The CDR3 nucleotides are TGCGCCAGCAGCCCAGGACAGGGGAGGACCGGGGAGCTGTTTTTT.